Given below is one TCR beta chain in context. Its antigen is not known. PCR used 60 Vbeta primers and 13 Jbeta primers. Data came from immunoSEQ multiplex PCR; TCRdb stores just in-frame clones and leaves some out. This table holds around 100,000 clones, 79% found once. The data are from a study of cytomegalovirus exposure and HLA in healthy donors. This CDR3 region has 14 residues. V was trimmed by 5 bases and J by 4 bases, leaving 17 bases between them. Germline V CDR1 and CDR2: GTSNPN, SVGIG (reference sequence). The study, taken as a whole, reports: A missense variant in DCLRE1C was later tied to TCR beta V- and J-gene trimming.

This chain uses TRBV30 with TRBJ1-2; D gene unclear. Input material: PBMCs. The TCR sequence derives from a woman aged 35 to 49 in good health and CMV-seronegative. For the CDR3, the DNA is TGTGCCTGGGCCCAAGGACGAGGGATCTATGGCTACACCTTC. This codes for CAWAQGRGIYGYTF.